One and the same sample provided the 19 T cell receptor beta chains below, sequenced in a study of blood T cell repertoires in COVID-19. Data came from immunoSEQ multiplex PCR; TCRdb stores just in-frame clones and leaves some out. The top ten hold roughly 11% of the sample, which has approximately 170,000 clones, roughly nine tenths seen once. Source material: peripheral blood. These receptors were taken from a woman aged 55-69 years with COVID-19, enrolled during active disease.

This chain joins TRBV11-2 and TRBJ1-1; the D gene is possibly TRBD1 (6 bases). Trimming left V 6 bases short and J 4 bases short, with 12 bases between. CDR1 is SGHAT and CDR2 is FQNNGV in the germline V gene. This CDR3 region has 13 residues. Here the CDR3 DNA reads TGTGCCAGCAGAAAAACAGGGATCACTGAAGCTTTCTTT. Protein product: CASRKTGITEAFF.

The CDR3 here is CASRTKGTTKDSPLHF. The CDR3 DNA sequence: TGTGCCAGCAGGACAAAGGGGACAACCAAGGATTCACCCCTCCACTTT. The chain uses TRBV28 and TRBJ1-6, with D possibly matching TRBD1 (6 bases). This CDR3 contains 16 residues. Germline V CDR1 and CDR2: MDHEN, SYDVKM. V lost 6 bases, J lost 8 bases, and 20 bases lay in between.

CDR3 protein: CASSQELAGLTGELFF. The CDR3 bases are TGCGCCAGCAGCCAAGAACTAGCGGGACTCACCGGGGAGCTGTTTTTT. The chain is built from TRBV4-1 and TRBJ2-2; 10 nucleotides agree with TRBD2. V lost 0 bases to trimming and J lost 4 bases; unmatched junction nucleotides: 2. The CDR3 loop spans 16 amino acids. CDR1 and CDR2 (germline): MGHRA, YSYEKL.

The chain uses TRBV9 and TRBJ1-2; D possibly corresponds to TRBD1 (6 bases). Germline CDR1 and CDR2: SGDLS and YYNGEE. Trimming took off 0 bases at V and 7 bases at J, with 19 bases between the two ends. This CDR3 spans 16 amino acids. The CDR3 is CASSVGAGTGSFGYTF. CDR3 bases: TGTGCCAGCAGCGTAGGGGCCGGTACAGGGTCGTTTGGCTACACCTTC.

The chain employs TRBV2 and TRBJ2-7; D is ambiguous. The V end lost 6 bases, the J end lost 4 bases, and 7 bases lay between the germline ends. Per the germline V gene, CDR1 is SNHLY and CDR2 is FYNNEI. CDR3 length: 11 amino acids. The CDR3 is CASSPVYEQYF. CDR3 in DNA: TGTGCCAGCAGCCCAGTGTACGAGCAGTACTTC.

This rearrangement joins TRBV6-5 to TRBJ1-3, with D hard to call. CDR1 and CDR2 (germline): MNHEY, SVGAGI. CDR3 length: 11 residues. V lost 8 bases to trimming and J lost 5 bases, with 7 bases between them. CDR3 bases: TGTGCCAGCTCAGAAAGAAACACCATATATTTT. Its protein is CASSERNTIYF.

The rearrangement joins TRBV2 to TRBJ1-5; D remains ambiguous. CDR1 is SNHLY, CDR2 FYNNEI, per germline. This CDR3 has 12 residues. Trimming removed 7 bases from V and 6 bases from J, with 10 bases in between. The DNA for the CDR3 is TGTGCCAGCACCACTGAGGGTCAGCCCCAGCATTTT. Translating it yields CASTTEGQPQHF.

The CDR3 region has the DNA TGTGCCAGTAGAGCTTCTTGGGACAGCTTTATCCTGAACACTGAAGCTTTCTTT. Encoded protein: CASRASWDSFILNTEAFF. This chain joins TRBV19 and TRBJ1-1; 7 bases line up with TRBD1. Germline loops: CDR1 LNHDA, CDR2 SQIVND (reference sequence). The CDR3 sequence is 18 residues long. Trimming at V came to 6 bases and at J to 0 bases, leaving 16 bases not matched to a gene.

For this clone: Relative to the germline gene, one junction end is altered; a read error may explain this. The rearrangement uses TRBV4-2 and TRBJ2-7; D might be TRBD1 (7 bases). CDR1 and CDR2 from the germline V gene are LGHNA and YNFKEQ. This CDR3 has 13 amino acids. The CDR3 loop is CASSQAGGTRWDF. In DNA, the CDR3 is TGTGCCAGCAGCCAAGCAGGGGGGACCCGATGGGACTTC.

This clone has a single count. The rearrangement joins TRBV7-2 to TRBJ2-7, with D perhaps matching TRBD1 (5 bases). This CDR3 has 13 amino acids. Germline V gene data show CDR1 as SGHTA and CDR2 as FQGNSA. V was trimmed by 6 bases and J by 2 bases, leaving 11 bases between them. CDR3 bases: TGTGCCAGCAGTCAACAGGCGACCTACGAGCAGTACTTC. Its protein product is CASSQQATYEQYF.

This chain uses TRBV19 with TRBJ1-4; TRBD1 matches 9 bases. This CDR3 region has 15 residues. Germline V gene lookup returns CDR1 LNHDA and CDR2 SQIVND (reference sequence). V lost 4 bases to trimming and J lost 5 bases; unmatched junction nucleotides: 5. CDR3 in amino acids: CASSNRDRVNEKLFF. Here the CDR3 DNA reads TGTGCCAGTAGTAACCGGGACAGGGTCAATGAAAAACTGTTTTTT.

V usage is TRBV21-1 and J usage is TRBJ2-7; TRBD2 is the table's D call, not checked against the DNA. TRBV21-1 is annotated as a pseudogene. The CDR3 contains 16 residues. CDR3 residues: CASSKVRRLPIDEQYF. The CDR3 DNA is TGTGCCAGCAGCAAAGTAAGACGACTGCCCATCGACGAGCAGTACTTC.

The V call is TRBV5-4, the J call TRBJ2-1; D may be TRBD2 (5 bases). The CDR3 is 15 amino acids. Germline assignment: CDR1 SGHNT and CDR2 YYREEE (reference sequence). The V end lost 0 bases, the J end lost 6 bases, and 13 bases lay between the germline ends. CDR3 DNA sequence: TGTGCCAGCAGCTTGGACGGACTGCTGAGCAATGAGCAGTTCTTC. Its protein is CASSLDGLLSNEQFF. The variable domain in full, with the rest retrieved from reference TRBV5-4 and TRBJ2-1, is ETGVTQSPTHLIKTRGQQVTLRCSSQSGHNTVSWYQQALGQGPQFIFQYYREEENGRGNFPPRFSGLQFPNYSSELNVNALELDDSALYLCASSLDGLLSNEQFFGPGTRLTVL.

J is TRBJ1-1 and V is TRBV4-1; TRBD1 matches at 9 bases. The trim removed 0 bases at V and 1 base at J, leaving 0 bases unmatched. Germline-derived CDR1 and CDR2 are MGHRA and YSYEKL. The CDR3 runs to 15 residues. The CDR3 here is CASSQEGQGNTEAFF. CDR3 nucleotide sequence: TGCGCCAGCAGCCAAGAGGGACAGGGGAACACTGAAGCTTTCTTT.

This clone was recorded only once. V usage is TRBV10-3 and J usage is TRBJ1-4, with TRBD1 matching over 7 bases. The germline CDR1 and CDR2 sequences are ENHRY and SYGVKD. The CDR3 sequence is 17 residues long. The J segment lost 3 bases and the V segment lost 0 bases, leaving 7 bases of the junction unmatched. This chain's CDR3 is CAISESRGRGPNEKLFF. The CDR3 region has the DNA TGTGCCATCAGTGAGTCAAGGGGGCGAGGTCCTAATGAAAAACTGTTTTTT.

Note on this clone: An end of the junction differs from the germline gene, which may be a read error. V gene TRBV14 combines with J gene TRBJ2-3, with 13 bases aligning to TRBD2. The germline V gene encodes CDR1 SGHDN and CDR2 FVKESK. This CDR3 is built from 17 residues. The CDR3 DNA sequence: TGTGCCAGCAGCCACCGCACCCCACTAGCGGGAGGGCCTAGGTTTAGGTTT. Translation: CASSHRTPLAGGPRFRF.

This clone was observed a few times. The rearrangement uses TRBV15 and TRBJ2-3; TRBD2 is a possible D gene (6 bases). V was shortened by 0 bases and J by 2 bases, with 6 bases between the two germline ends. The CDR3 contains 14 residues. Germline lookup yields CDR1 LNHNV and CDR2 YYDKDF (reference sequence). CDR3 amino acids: CATSRERDTDTQYF. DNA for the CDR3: TGTGCCACCAGCAGAGAGCGGGACACAGATACGCAGTATTTT.

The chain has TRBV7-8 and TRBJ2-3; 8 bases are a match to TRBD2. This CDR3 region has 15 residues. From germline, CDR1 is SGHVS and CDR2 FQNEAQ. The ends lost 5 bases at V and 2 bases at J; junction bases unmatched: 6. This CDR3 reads CASSPPGGITDTQYF. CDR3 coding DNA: TGTGCCAGCAGCCCGCCGGGAGGGATCACAGATACGCAGTATTTT.

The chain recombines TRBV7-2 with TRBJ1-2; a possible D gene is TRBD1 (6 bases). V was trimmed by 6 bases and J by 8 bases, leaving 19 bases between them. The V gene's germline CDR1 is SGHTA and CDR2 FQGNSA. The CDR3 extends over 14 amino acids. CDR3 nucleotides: TGTGCCAGCAGTGGCACAGGGAAGACTAGCGGCTACACCTTC. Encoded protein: CASSGTGKTSGYTF.